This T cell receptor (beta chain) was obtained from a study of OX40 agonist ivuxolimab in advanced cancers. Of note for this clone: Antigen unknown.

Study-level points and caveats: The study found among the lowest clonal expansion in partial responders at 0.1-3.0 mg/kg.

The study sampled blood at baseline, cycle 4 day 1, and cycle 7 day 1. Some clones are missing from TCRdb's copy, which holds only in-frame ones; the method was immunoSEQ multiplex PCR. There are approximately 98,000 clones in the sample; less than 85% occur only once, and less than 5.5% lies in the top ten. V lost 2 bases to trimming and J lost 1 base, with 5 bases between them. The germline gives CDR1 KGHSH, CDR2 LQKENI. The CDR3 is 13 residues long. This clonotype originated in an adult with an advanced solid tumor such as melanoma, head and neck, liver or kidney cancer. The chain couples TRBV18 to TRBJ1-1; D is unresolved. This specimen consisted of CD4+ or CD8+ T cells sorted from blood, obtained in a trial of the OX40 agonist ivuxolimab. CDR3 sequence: CASSPERNTEAFF. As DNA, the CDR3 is TGTGCCAGCTCACCAGAGAGGAACACTGAAGCTTTCTTT.